These 6 T cell receptor beta chains share one sample of origin, sequenced in a study of Ad26.COV2.S vaccination and SARS-CoV-2 variants. Treatment reported: 15 to 20 received Ad26.COV2.S at low or high dose, single or two shots; roughly five received placebo; per-sample allocation not given. Sampling was performed 63 days after the first vaccine or placebo injection. Data came from immunoSEQ multiplex PCR; TCRdb stores just in-frame clones and leaves some out. The table records fewer than 900,000 clones, 89% of them present only once. The sample in question was peripheral blood, obtained in a trial of Ad26.COV2.S vaccine versus placebo. These receptors all come from a person aged 18 to 65 who received the Ad26.COV2.S COVID-19 vaccine or a placebo.

The chain recombines TRBV6-2 or TRBV6-3 with TRBJ2-2; D is uncertain. This CDR3 region has 14 residues. Germline V CDR1 and CDR2: MNHEY, SVGEGT. Trimming cost V 5 bases and J 0 bases, with 7 bases left between them. In DNA, the CDR3 is TGTGCCAGCAGTGGCCTCTCGAACACCGGGGAGCTGTTTTTT. Translating gives CASSGLSNTGELFF.

The rearrangement uses TRBV5-4 and TRBJ1-2; 8 bases are shared with TRBD1. CDR3 length: 14 amino acids. Germline values: CDR1 SGHNT, CDR2 YYREEE (reference sequence). V dropped 4 bases and J dropped 3; count of bases not matched to a gene: 5. The CDR3 DNA follows: TGTGCCAGCAGCCCAGGGGGCTCCCACTATGGCTACACCTTC. Encoded protein: CASSPGGSHYGYTF.

V gene TRBV4-2 combines with J gene TRBJ2-5; TRBD1 might be the D (6 bases). Trimming took 2 bases from V and 1 from J, leaving 17 bases between them. CDR1 LGHNA and CDR2 YNFKEQ come from the germline V gene. CDR3 length equals 17 residues. CDR3 sequence: CASSQRPTGSFQETQYF. CDR3 DNA sequence: TGTGCCAGCAGCCAACGACCGACAGGATCTTTCCAAGAGACCCAGTACTTC.

The CDR3 protein is CATSGPFSDEQFF. Here the CDR3 DNA reads TGTGCCACCAGTGGGCCTTTTTCCGATGAGCAGTTCTTC. The chain employs TRBV24-1 and TRBJ2-1, with D hard to call. The CDR3 spans 13 residues. Trimming removed 5 bases from V and 8 bases from J, with 12 bases in between. From germline, CDR1 is KGHDR and CDR2 SFDVKD.

This chain links TRBV7-8 with TRBJ2-2; the D is unclear. V gave up 5 bases and J gave up 5 bases, with 3 bases separating them. The CDR3 covers 11 residues. Germline CDR1 is SGHVS and CDR2 is FQNEAQ. The CDR3 spells CASSQTGELFF. CDR3 DNA: TGTGCCAGCAGCCAAACCGGGGAGCTGTTTTTT.

The chain uses TRBV6-4 and TRBJ1-4, with a weak D call TRBD1 (5 bases). Germline V gene sequence: CDR1 MRHNA, CDR2 SNTAGT. Between the trimmed V and J ends, which lost 7 bases and 4 bases, there was a span of 13 bases. The length of the CDR3 is 14 residues. CDR3 amino acids: CASTREDGNEKLFF. The CDR3 DNA is TGTGCCAGCACCAGGGAGGACGGTAATGAAAAACTGTTTTTT.